This entry is about one T cell receptor beta chain. The entry originates in a study of control samples from healthy donors and cancer patients. Germline V gives CDR1 SNHLY, CDR2 FYNNEI. The CDR3 totals 14 residues. The V end was cut by 8 bases, the J end by 6 bases, with 18 bases between. The data were produced by immunoSEQ multiplex PCR, yet TCRdb's version contains in-frame clones alone and is incomplete. The sample includes about 190,000 clones. This chain links TRBV2 with TRBJ2-3, with a possible D match to TRBD1 (5 bases). The sequencing sample was made of blood. The source of this sequence is a woman in her twenties or thirties in good health. The CDR3 region is CASLGAPSVDTQYF. In DNA form, the CDR3 reads TGTGCCAGCTTAGGGGCTCCGAGTGTGGATACGCAGTATTTT.